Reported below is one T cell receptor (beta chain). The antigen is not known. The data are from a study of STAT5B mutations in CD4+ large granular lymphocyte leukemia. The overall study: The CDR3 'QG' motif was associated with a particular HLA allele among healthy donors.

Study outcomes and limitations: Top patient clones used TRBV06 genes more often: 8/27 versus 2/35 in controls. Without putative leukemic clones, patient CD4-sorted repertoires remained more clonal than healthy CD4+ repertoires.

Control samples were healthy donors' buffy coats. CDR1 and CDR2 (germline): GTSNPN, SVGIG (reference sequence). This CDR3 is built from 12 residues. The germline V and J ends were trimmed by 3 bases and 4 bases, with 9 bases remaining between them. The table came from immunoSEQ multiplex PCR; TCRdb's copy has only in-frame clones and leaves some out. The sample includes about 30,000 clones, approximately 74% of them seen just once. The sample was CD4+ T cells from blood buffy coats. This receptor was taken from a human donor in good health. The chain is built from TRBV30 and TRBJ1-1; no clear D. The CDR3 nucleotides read TGTGCCTGGAGACCTGACCGCACTGAAGCTTTCTTT. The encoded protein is CAWRPDRTEAFF.